The 28 T cell receptor beta chains below all came from one sample that was sequenced in a study of PD-L1 blockade in urothelial cancer. Specified time point: pretreatment peripheral blood. Some clones are missing from TCRdb's copy, which holds only in-frame ones; the method was immunoSEQ multiplex PCR. This table has about 130,000 clones, approximately 84% appearing once. Sequenced material: PBMCs, taken around atezolizumab (anti-PD-L1) treatment. The receptors were sampled from a man aged 50 or older with urothelial cancer.

The chain employs TRBV27 and TRBJ2-1; weak D call: TRBD1 (6 bases). V was clipped by 5 bases and J by 10 bases, with 12 bases between them. The CDR3 runs 12 residues. Germline V gene data show CDR1 as MNHEY and CDR2 as SMNVEV (reference sequence). The chain's CDR3 is CASSTTGDEQFF. CDR3 in DNA: TGTGCCAGCAGTACGACAGGTGACGAGCAGTTCTTC.

CDR3 loop: CASSSALGGRFYGYTF. The CDR3 bases are TGTGCCAGCAGCTCGGCCCTGGGGGGGCGGTTCTATGGCTACACCTTC. V usage is TRBV5-6 and J usage is TRBJ1-2; TRBD1 might be the D (6 bases). Germline V lookup: CDR1 SGHDT, CDR2 YYEEEE. V was pared by 3 bases and J by 4 bases, with 19 bases between. The CDR3 runs 16 residues.

The chain is built from TRBV19 and TRBJ2-1; TRBD1 aligns across 10 bases. Germline trimming cut 5 bases from V and 8 bases from J; bases unmatched to any gene: 9. The CDR3 is 15 residues long. Germline values: CDR1 LNHDA, CDR2 SQIVND (reference sequence). The CDR3 DNA reads as TGTGCCAGTAGTGGAACCGGGACAGGGGAGGATGAGCAGTTCTTC. Its translation is CASSGTGTGEDEQFF.

This clone was recorded once. V gene TRBV5-6 combines with J gene TRBJ2-2; 8 positions agree with TRBD1. With V trimmed by 4 bases and J by 7 bases, 6 bases remained unmatched. The CDR3 has 14 amino acids. Germline CDR1 reads SGHDT; CDR2 reads YYEEEE. CDR3 bases: TGTGCCAGCAGCGGACAGGGCAGGGGCGGGGAGCTGTTTTTT. Amino acids: CASSGQGRGGELFF.

The chain links TRBV2 to TRBJ2-7; 8 bases align to TRBD1. Germline-derived CDR1 and CDR2 are SNHLY and FYNNEI. The V segment lost 8 bases and the J segment 6 bases; nucleotides outside the gene matches: 6. The CDR3 sequence is 12 residues long. The CDR3 coding sequence is TGTGCCAGCTGTACAGGGGGTGGCGAGCAGTACTTC. The encoded protein is CASCTGGGEQYF.

The chain is built from TRBV28 and TRBJ1-2; a weak D match, TRBD1 (5 bases). Trimming took 8 bases from V and 5 from J, leaving 18 bases between them. The CDR3 is 14 amino acids. Germline values: CDR1 MDHEN, CDR2 SYDVKM. In DNA form, the CDR3 reads TGTGCCAGCTCCCTGGGGGGTTCCACATATGGCTACACCTTC. Translation: CASSLGGSTYGYTF.

This clone was counted a single time. The rearrangement uses TRBV7-9 and TRBJ2-3, with D possibly TRBD2 on 6 matching bases. This CDR3 is 15 amino acids long. V lost 5 bases and J 2 bases, leaving 14 bases between the germline ends. CDR1 is SEHNR, CDR2 FQNEAQ, per germline (reference sequence). The chain's CDR3 is CASSRGREATDTQYF. CDR3 in DNA: TGTGCCAGCAGCCGAGGAAGGGAGGCCACAGATACGCAGTATTTT. The whole variable domain, filled in from reference TRBV7-9 and TRBJ2-3, reads DTGVSQNPRHKITKRGQNVTFRCDPISEHNRLYWYRQTLGQGPEFLTYFQNEAQLEKSRLLSDRFSAERPKGSFSTLEIQRTEQGDSAMYLCASSRGREATDTQYFGPGTRLTVL.

This chain joins TRBV15 and TRBJ2-5, with D possibly being TRBD1 (7 bases). CDR3 length: 17 amino acids. Trimming pared 0 bases from V and 4 bases from J, leaving 18 bases between. In germline, CDR1 is LNHNV, CDR2 YYDKDF (reference sequence). CDR3 loop: CATSRDGRQGGPETQYF. The CDR3 coding sequence is TGTGCCACCAGCAGAGATGGTAGACAGGGAGGCCCAGAGACCCAGTACTTC. The variable domain in full, completed from reference TRBV15 and TRBJ2-5, reads DAMVIQNPRYQVTQFGKPVTLSCSQTLNHNVMYWYQQKSSQAPKLLFHYYDKDFNNEADTPDNFQSRRPNTSFCFLDIRSPGLGDTAMYLCATSRDGRQGGPETQYFGPGTRLLVL.

This clone was counted once. V is TRBV10-2 and J is TRBJ2-7, with 12 bases lining up with TRBD2. The CDR3 has 16 residues. The V gene's germline CDR1 is WSHSY and CDR2 SAAADI. J lost 5 bases, V lost 7 bases, and 12 bases had no gene match. The CDR3 DNA sequence: TGCGCCAGCAAGGGGCTAGCGGGAGGGGAACGGGACGAGCAGTACTTC. It yields the protein CASKGLAGGERDEQYF.

This rearrangement joins TRBV4-1 to TRBJ2-1, with TRBD2 matching over 10 bases. Per germline, CDR1 MGHRA and CDR2 YSYEKL. The length of the CDR3 is 18 residues. After removal of 3 bases from V and 1 base from J, the junction contained 9 bases not matched to a gene. The CDR3 spells CASSHSTSGNWSYNEQFF. In DNA form, the CDR3 reads TGCGCCAGCAGCCATAGCACTAGCGGGAATTGGTCCTACAATGAGCAGTTCTTC.

This clone has only one observation. The chain couples TRBV19 to TRBJ1-2, with unresolved D. The CDR3 contains 14 residues. CDR1 and CDR2 (germline): LNHDA, SQIVND (reference sequence). V was clipped by 6 bases and J by 7 bases, with 18 bases between them. CDR3 sequence (DNA): TGTGCCAGTAGCAATAAAGGTTCCGGGTTTGGCTACACCTTC. It specifies CASSNKGSGFGYTF.

This chain joins TRBV6-1 and TRBJ2-1; weak D call: TRBD2 (6 bases). The CDR3 loop spans 14 amino acids. CDR1 is MNHNS, CDR2 SASEGT, per germline. Trimming left V 6 bases short and J 5 bases short, with 14 bases between. The CDR3 DNA follows: TGTGCCAGCAGCTGGACTACCAATAACAATGAGCAGTTCTTC. Translated: CASSWTTNNNEQFF.

V is TRBV28 and J is TRBJ2-5; D is unclear. Germline loops: CDR1 MDHEN, CDR2 SYDVKM. V was shortened by 8 bases and J by 2 bases, with 3 bases between the two germline ends. This CDR3 is built from 10 residues. In DNA, the CDR3 is TGTGCCAGCCGTCAAGAGACCCAGTACTTC. Its protein product is CASRQETQYF.

The V call is TRBV19, the J call TRBJ1-5, with D perhaps matching TRBD1 (5 bases). This CDR3 is built from 18 residues. The V end was cut by 10 bases, the J end by 0 bases, with 25 bases between. Germline V gives CDR1 LNHDA, CDR2 SQIVND (reference sequence). The CDR3 nucleotides read TGTGCCACCTCAAATCGGGGGGGGAAGGTTAGTAGCAATCAGCCCCAGCATTTT. It yields the protein CATSNRGGKVSSNQPQHF.

V gene TRBV6-6 combines with J gene TRBJ1-2; TRBD1 aligns across 9 bases. With V trimmed by 7 bases and J by 5 bases, 8 bases remained unmatched. This CDR3 has 14 residues. Germline V gene sequence: CDR1 MNHNY, CDR2 SVGAGI (reference sequence). The CDR3 sequence is CASTLRQGVYGYTF. CDR3 sequence (DNA): TGTGCCAGCACCCTTCGACAGGGGGTGTATGGCTACACCTTC.

V gene TRBV5-1 combines with J gene TRBJ2-1, with 7 bases fitting TRBD1. J lost 10 bases, V lost 4 bases, and 14 bases had no gene match. Germline V gene lookup returns CDR1 SGHRS and CDR2 YFSETQ. The CDR3 length is 15 residues. The DNA for the CDR3 is TGCGCCAGCAGCCAAACCCCCGGGACAGCTAAGGAGCAGTTCTTC. This sequence encodes CASSQTPGTAKEQFF.

The gene calls are TRBV9 and TRBJ1-1; D uncertain. V shed 3 bases and J shed 3 bases, with 9 bases lying between them. Per germline, CDR1 SGDLS and CDR2 YYNGEE. CDR3 length equals 13 residues. The CDR3 nucleotides read TGTGCCAGCAGCGGGTGGTCGGACACTGAAGCTTTCTTT. Its protein product is CASSGWSDTEAFF.

This chain links TRBV27 with TRBJ2-5; TRBD1 is a possible D gene (5 bases). This CDR3 is 14 amino acids long. Germline values: CDR1 MNHEY, CDR2 SMNVEV (reference sequence). V was shortened by 8 bases and J by 4 bases, with 17 bases between the two germline ends. The chain's CDR3 is CASSRARGRETQYF. Written as DNA, the CDR3 is TGTGCCAGCTCTCGAGCAAGGGGTCGAGAGACCCAGTACTTC.

This clone was seen only once. V usage is TRBV28 and J usage is TRBJ2-7; tentative D call: TRBD1 (5 bases). The length of the CDR3 is 16 residues. The ends were cut back, 3 bases at V and 2 bases at J, with 17 bases in the middle. The V gene's germline CDR1 is MDHEN and CDR2 SYDVKM. The CDR3, as DNA: TGTGCCAGCAGTTTGTTGCTCCGGACACCGACCTACGAGCAGTACTTC. Translating gives CASSLLLRTPTYEQYF.

This clone showed up just once. The chain joins TRBV5-4 to TRBJ2-2; 8 bases are shared with TRBD2. The CDR3 spans 15 residues. The germline gives CDR1 SGHNT, CDR2 YYREEE (reference sequence). V was pared by 0 bases and J by 5 bases, with 3 bases of the junction left unmatched. The CDR3: CASSLAGGRTGELFF. CDR3 in DNA: TGTGCCAGCAGCTTGGCGGGGGGGAGAACCGGGGAGCTGTTTTTT.

V gene TRBV19 combines with J gene TRBJ2-5; TRBD2 matches at 12 bases. The CDR3 is 15 residues long. Germline CDR1 LNHDA, CDR2 SQIVND (reference sequence). Losses at the gene ends were 5 bases for V and 5 bases for J; bases not matched to a gene: 6. CDR3 DNA: TGTGCCAGTAGTCCTAGCGGGAGGGCCGGTGAGACCCAGTACTTC. It translates to CASSPSGRAGETQYF. The full variable domain, completed using reference TRBV19 and TRBJ2-5, is DGGITQSPKYLFRKEGQNVTLSCEQNLNHDAMYWYRQDPGQGLRLIYYSQIVNDFQKGDIAEGYSVSREKKESFPLTVTSAQKNPTAFYLCASSPSGRAGETQYFGPGTRLLVL.

V gene TRBV28 combines with J gene TRBJ1-5; weak D call: TRBD1 (5 bases). The ends were cut back, 3 bases at V and 4 bases at J, with 13 bases in the middle. Germline CDR1 is MDHEN and CDR2 is SYDVKM. The CDR3 runs to 15 residues. In DNA, the CDR3 is TGTGCCAGCAGTTTCTTGGGGCAGCCTAATCAGCCCCAGCATTTT. It specifies CASSFLGQPNQPQHF.

The rearrangement links TRBV18 to TRBJ2-3, with D hard to call. CDR3 length: 14 residues. V was trimmed by 2 bases and J by 4 bases, leaving 10 bases between them. Germline values: CDR1 KGHSH, CDR2 LQKENI. This CDR3 is CASSPLAEADTQYF. In nucleotides, the CDR3 is TGTGCCAGCTCACCATTGGCAGAAGCAGATACGCAGTATTTT.

This chain connects TRBV2 to TRBJ1-5; no firm D call. The length of the CDR3 is 14 residues. Germline V gene sequence: CDR1 SNHLY, CDR2 FYNNEI. V lost 4 bases, J lost 3 bases, and 10 bases lay in between. The CDR3 DNA sequence: TGTGCCAGCAGTGTACTCAATATCAATCAGCCCCAGCATTTT. Amino acid sequence: CASSVLNINQPQHF. The complete variable domain, with remaining parts taken from reference TRBV2 and TRBJ1-5, reads EPEVTQTPSHQVTQMGQEVILRCVPISNHLYFYWYRQILGQKVEFLVSFYNNEISEKSEIFDDQFSVERPDGSNFTLKIRSTKLEDSAMYFCASSVLNINQPQHFGDGTRLSIL.

The chain joins TRBV7-2 to TRBJ1-5; 7 bases are a match to TRBD1. V lost 3 bases to trimming and J lost 7 bases; unmatched junction nucleotides: 9. The CDR3 runs to 15 residues. Germline CDR1 and CDR2: SGHTA and FQGNSA. In DNA form, the CDR3 reads TGTGCCAGCAGCTTCAGGGGGTCCCTCGAGCAGCCCCAGCATTTT. Residues: CASSFRGSLEQPQHF.

In this sample, this clone turned up once. The rearrangement links TRBV19 to TRBJ2-7; D gene unclear. The CDR3 is made up of 11 amino acids. CDR1 is LNHDA and CDR2 is SQIVND in the germline V gene (reference sequence). V lost 5 bases and J 5 bases, leaving 7 bases between the germline ends. As DNA, the CDR3 is TGTGCCAGTAGTCACTTGAACGAGCAGTACTTC. Translated, it gives CASSHLNEQYF.

The chain joins TRBV25-1 to TRBJ2-1, with 9 bases fitting TRBD1. Losses at the gene ends were 4 bases for V and 1 base for J; bases not matched to a gene: 2. This CDR3 has 15 amino acids. Germline CDR1 MGHDK, CDR2 SYGVNS. The CDR3 coding sequence is TGTGCCAGCAGTGTCGGACAGGGGTCCTACAATGAGCAGTTCTTC. Translated: CASSVGQGSYNEQFF.

This clone turned up a few times. This chain uses TRBV9 with TRBJ1-3; D may be TRBD1 (5 bases). There are 15 residues in the CDR3. The germline V and J ends were trimmed by 4 bases and 4 bases, with 15 bases remaining between them. Germline V gene lookup returns CDR1 SGDLS and CDR2 YYNGEE. Written as DNA, the CDR3 is TGTGCCAGCAGCTATGGGCAGGGCCCCGGAAACACCATATATTTT. Protein sequence: CASSYGQGPGNTIYF.